The 2 T cell receptor beta chains below were found in one sample sequenced in a study of blood T cell repertoires in COVID-19. Some clones are missing from TCRdb's copy, which holds only in-frame ones; the method was immunoSEQ multiplex PCR. This table has tens of thousands of clones, roughly 86% appearing once. The specimen was peripheral blood. These TCRs come from a human donor in a cohort sampled during active COVID-19.

The V gene is TRBV6-5, the J gene TRBJ2-7; possible D gene TRBD2, 7 bases. Germline V lookup: CDR1 MNHEY, CDR2 SVGAGI. The V and J ends lost 10 bases and 6 bases respectively, with 19 bases between them. The CDR3 is made up of 13 amino acids. The CDR3 is CATWGGRHGEQYF. The CDR3 bases are TGTGCCACCTGGGGGGGCCGGCATGGCGAGCAGTACTTC.

The rearrangement links TRBV5-6 to TRBJ2-3; D unresolved. The CDR3 covers 16 residues. Germline loops: CDR1 SGHDT, CDR2 YYEEEE. V shed 1 base and J shed 2 bases, with 14 bases lying between them. The CDR3 loop reads CASSLRPQTSTDTQYF. The CDR3 nucleotides are TGTGCCAGCAGCTTGCGTCCTCAAACTTCCACAGATACGCAGTATTTT.